The rows below give T cell receptor beta chains drawn from one sample of a study of shared clonotypes between healthy human individuals. Sequencing was performed with immunoSEQ multiplex PCR; in TCRdb, only in-frame clones are kept and a portion is missing. The sample contains approximately 1,500,000 clones, about 98% of which appear only once. The sequenced sample was naive CD4+ T cells sorted from blood. The receptors here all came from a man aged 30-40 years in good health. CDR3s include the opening cysteine and the closing phenylalanine or tryptophan.

TRBJ2-7,TRBV18,CASSTGQGGPSYEQYF
TRBJ1-3,TRBV30,CAWSVGVRGDTIYF
TRBJ2-1,TRBV7-8,CASSPREGRNNEQFF
TRBJ2-7,TRBV18,CASSQTSGRDEQYF
TRBJ1-5,TRBV6-6,CASSQGTGVTNQPQHF
TRBJ2-1,TRBV4-3,CASSQVLLYSGSNNEQFF
TRBJ1-5,TRBV4-1,CASSHQLPLLGYQPQHF
TRBJ1-4,TRBV2,CASRSNRQPNEKLFF
TRBJ2-1,TRBV11-2,CASSLGVGRARSSYNEQFF
TRBJ2-1,TRBV28,CASSLLKGTGSFF
TRBJ2-3,TRBV2,CATNADRGRADTQYF
TRBJ2-2,TRBV7-3,CASSLSSGSGTGELFF
TRBJ2-3,TRBV7-9,CASSSQLVRNSPYF
TRBJ2-1,TRBV10-1,CASSPRLADNEQFF
TRBJ1-2,TRBV18,CASSPFKNRPNYGYTF
TRBJ2-2,TRBV28,CASNPGWGQGAMTGELFF
TRBJ1-2,TRBV5-8,CASSLEVAGPDNYGYTF
TRBJ2-3,TRBV9,CASSGSGTSTDTQYF
TRBJ1-1,TRBV18,CASSPQGVNTEAFF
TRBJ2-3,TRBV9,CATSRTPVGTDTQYF
TRBJ2-4,TRBV7-2,CASSLVGTGGSGNIQYF
TRBJ2-7,TRBV5-1,CASSRMTGDEQYF
TRBJ2-7,TRBV2,CASSERSTGTYEQYF
TRBJ2-7,TRBV6-9,CASRTRRTSPYEQYF
TRBJ2-5,TRBV18,CASSLRGQETQYF
TRBJ2-7,TRBV5-1,CASSLGEPFFSYEQYF
TRBJ1-1,TRBV5-1,CASSPGRMNTEAFF
TRBJ2-5,TRBV5-4,CASSLDPGWETQYF
TRBJ2-3,TRBV29-1,CSVWGRHTDTQYF
TRBJ2-2,TRBV5-1,CASSLQRSAGELFF
TRBJ2-1,TRBV4-1,CASSQASPGIGFF
TRBJ1-1,TRBV2,CASSNPRTFF
TRBJ1-5,TRBV30,CAWSFTTGAQPQHF
TRBJ2-5,TRBV7-8,CASTNNWGEETQYF
TRBJ1-2,TRBV27,CASSSLWGPRGYTF
TRBJ1-5,TRBV15,CATSRVLDNSNQPQHF
TRBJ1-2,TRBV4-3,CASSQGSGGGGYTF
TRBJ1-1,TRBV29-1,CSVRGRWGTEAFF
TRBJ1-1,TRBV5-1,CASSALQGTNTEAFF
TRBJ2-1,TRBV14,CASSQVGNYNEQFF
TRBJ1-2,TRBV5-6,CASSLGLGGRDYGYTF
TRBJ2-1,TRBV11-2,CASSRGNLRDNEQFF
TRBJ2-5,TRBV5-1,CASSGRGGVAETQYF
TRBJ2-1,TRBV7-2,CASTFRRGSYNEQFF
TRBJ2-7,TRBV2,CASSDRRYSYEQYF
TRBJ1-2,TRBV11-2,CASSFNPGGIGGSYGYTF
TRBJ1-5,TRBV7-8,CASGDTHLAQPQHF
TRBJ1-1,TRBV9,CASSVSPDRVLEAFF
TRBJ2-3,TRBV30,CAWRIKVITDTQYF
TRBJ2-4,TRBV5-1,CASSLVSDKGYIQYF
TRBJ1-5,TRBV19,CASSIAEGGRSNQPQHF
TRBJ2-1,TRBV11-2,CASSPGLSSGSNEQFF
TRBJ2-5,TRBV27,CASSLWDRAETQYF
TRBJ2-2,TRBV9,CASSVGGGTGELFF
TRBJ2-7,TRBV29-1,CSVEKGSYEQYF
TRBJ2-3,TRBV9,CASSVLDTQYF
TRBJ2-2,TRBV9,CASSVRGLAGVAGELFF